Shown below are 30 T cell receptor beta chains from a single sample sequenced in a study of graft-versus-host responses after intestinal transplantation. Clones were sequenced by immunoSEQ multiplex PCR, and TCRdb holds only the in-frame ones, with some missing. Here the sample spans over 9,000 clones, about 32% being singletons. This specimen was alloreactive CD4+ T cells from a mixed lymphocyte reaction culture, taken before intestinal transplant. Indicated subset: CFSE-low proliferating T cells sorted from roughly six-day pre-transplant mixed lymphocyte reaction (GvH or HvG direction). The receptors were sampled from a human patient who received an intestinal transplant.

By frequency in the sample, this clone is medium-sized (0.01 to 0.1%). This rearrangement joins TRBV27 to TRBJ2-1; D gene uncertain. V was pared by 3 bases and J by 10 bases, with 10 bases between. Germline CDR1 and CDR2: MNHEY and SMNVEV (reference sequence). The CDR3 totals 12 residues. The CDR3 reads CASSLSASEQFF. DNA for the CDR3: TGTGCCAGCAGTTTGTCGGCCAGCGAGCAGTTCTTC.

There are a few counts of this clone. The chain carries TRBV6-5 and TRBJ2-7; no reliable D call. The CDR3 covers 14 residues. Germline V gene lookup returns CDR1 MNHEY and CDR2 SVGAGI. The V gene lost 4 bases and the J gene lost 4 bases, with 14 bases spanning the gap. CDR3: CASSFSVEAYEQYF. Here the CDR3 DNA reads TGTGCCAGCAGTTTTTCAGTGGAAGCTTACGAGCAGTACTTC.

This clone has just a few counts. The V and J genes are TRBV5-1 and TRBJ2-3, with 9 bases that match TRBD2. The CDR3 length is 17 residues. CDR1 SGHRS and CDR2 YFSETQ come from the germline V gene. V lost 1 base and J lost 6; bases outside the gene matches: 12. CDR3 residues: CASSLILRSGRLDTQYF. In nucleotides, the CDR3 is TGCGCCAGCAGCTTGATTCTGCGAAGCGGGAGGCTGGATACGCAGTATTTT.

The chain recombines TRBV4-1 with TRBJ1-1, with D unclear. The CDR3 consists of 14 residues. CDR1 is MGHRA and CDR2 is YSYEKL in the germline V gene. Trimming pared 4 bases from V and 5 bases from J, leaving 14 bases between. The CDR3: CASSPGLLGTEAFF. CDR3 DNA: TGCGCCAGCAGCCCCGGGCTCTTGGGAACTGAAGCTTTCTTT.

The genes are TRBV7-6 and TRBJ2-7; tentatively, D is TRBD2 (5 bases). Trimming left V 7 bases short and J 3 bases short, with 7 bases between. This CDR3 has 11 amino acids. The germline V gene encodes CDR1 SGHVS and CDR2 FNYEAQ. CDR3 protein: CASMSGYEQYF. DNA of the CDR3: TGTGCCAGCATGAGCGGCTACGAGCAGTACTTC.

The chain joins TRBV27 to TRBJ2-7; D call uncertain. This CDR3 has 15 amino acids. Per the germline V gene, CDR1 is MNHEY and CDR2 is SMNVEV (reference sequence). V was pared by 0 bases and J by 4 bases, with 13 bases between. The CDR3 sequence: CASSLSDVGYYEQYF. CDR3 nucleotide sequence: TGTGCCAGCAGTTTATCGGACGTGGGGTATTACGAGCAGTACTTC.

This clone was found once. The chain joins TRBV18 to TRBJ2-7, with 8 bases aligning to TRBD2. The CDR3 loop spans 13 amino acids. Trimming removed 5 bases from V and 5 bases from J; junction bases left unmatched: 5. Germline CDR1 reads KGHSH; CDR2 reads LQKENI. The DNA of the CDR3 is TGTGCCAGCTCATGGACTAGCTTGAACGAGCAGTACTTC. Translation gives CASSWTSLNEQYF.

In its sample, this clone was seen a few times. V gene TRBV7-9 combines with J gene TRBJ2-5; D perhaps matches TRBD2 (6 bases). CDR3 size: 14 residues. The ends were cut back, 3 bases at V and 4 bases at J, with 12 bases in the middle. Germline assignment: CDR1 SEHNR and CDR2 FQNEAQ (reference sequence). CDR3 in amino acids: CASSFTEGPETQYF. The CDR3 DNA reads as TGTGCCAGCAGCTTCACGGAGGGGCCAGAGACCCAGTACTTC. Complete variable domain (other parts from reference TRBV7-9 and TRBJ2-5): DTGVSQNPRHKITKRGQNVTFRCDPISEHNRLYWYRQTLGQGPEFLTYFQNEAQLEKSRLLSDRFSAERPKGSFSTLEIQRTEQGDSAMYLCASSFTEGPETQYFGPGTRLLVL.

This clone was counted only a few times. The V call is TRBV13, the J call TRBJ2-1; D ambiguous. The CDR3 covers 13 residues. CDR1 and CDR2 from the germline V gene are PRHDT and FYEKMQ (reference sequence). The germline V and J ends were trimmed by 1 base and 6 bases, with 7 bases remaining between them. CDR3 amino acids: CASSLASSNEQFF. DNA for the CDR3: TGTGCCAGCAGCTTAGCGTCTAGCAATGAGCAGTTCTTC.

This rearrangement joins TRBV6-5 to TRBJ2-7; a weak D match, TRBD1 (5 bases). The length of the CDR3 is 11 residues. With 5 bases removed from V and 3 bases from J, the gap between germline ends came to 5 bases. Germline lookup yields CDR1 MNHEY and CDR2 SVGAGI. CDR3 sequence: CASSGHYEQYF. The CDR3 DNA is TGTGCCAGCAGTGGACACTACGAGCAGTACTTC.

V is TRBV7-6 and J is TRBJ2-7, with 7 bases identical to TRBD1. This CDR3 is 14 amino acids long. The trim removed 0 bases at V and 2 bases at J, leaving 1 base unmatched. The germline V gene has CDR1 SGHVS and CDR2 FNYEAQ. This CDR3 reads CASSLAGTAYEQYF. DNA of the CDR3: TGTGCCAGCAGCTTAGCCGGGACAGCCTACGAGCAGTACTTC.

In the case of this clone: The junction shows a germline mismatch at one end, possibly a read error. The CDR3 spells CASSLDGGRWTGANALTF. The DNA for the CDR3 is TGTGCTAGCAGCTTAGATGGGGGAAGGTGGACTGGGGCCAACGCCCTGACTTTC. The V gene is TRBV7-7, the J gene TRBJ2-6; either TRBD1 or TRBD2 may supply D (5 bases each). Germline CDR1 is SSHAT and CDR2 is FNYEAQ (reference sequence). This CDR3 is built from 18 residues.

The V gene is TRBV5-1, the J gene TRBJ2-2; D tentatively fits TRBD1 or TRBD2 (6 bases each). The germline V gene has CDR1 SGHRS and CDR2 YFSETQ. With 2 bases removed from V and 8 bases from J, the gap between germline ends came to 10 bases. The CDR3 length is 13 residues. The CDR3 here is CASSFTGTGELFF. In nucleotides, the CDR3 is TGCGCCAGCAGCTTTACAGGGACTGGGGAGCTGTTTTTT.

The CDR3 DNA is TGTGCCAGCGGGACAGGGGGCAACTACGAGCAGTACTTC. It codes for CASGTGGNYEQYF. V and J are TRBV19 and TRBJ2-7; TRBD1 agrees at 12 bases. CDR1 and CDR2 from the germline V gene are LNHDA and SQIVND (reference sequence). The CDR3 contains 13 residues. The V and J ends lost 9 bases and 3 bases, in that order; junction bases with no gene match: 3.

Relative to its sample, this clone is medium-sized (0.01 to 0.1%). This sequence joins TRBV19 and TRBJ2-7; TRBD1 matches 8 bases. Trimming removed 1 base from V and 7 bases from J; junction bases left unmatched: 6. The CDR3 contains 14 residues. Germline assignment: CDR1 LNHDA and CDR2 SQIVND (reference sequence). CDR3 sequence reads: CASSIGQGSWEQYF. CDR3 bases: TGTGCCAGTAGTATAGGACAGGGGAGCTGGGAGCAGTACTTC.

The chain is built from TRBV19 and TRBJ2-7; D gene uncertain. The CDR3 contains 14 residues. Per the germline V gene, CDR1 is LNHDA and CDR2 is SQIVND (reference sequence). V lost 3 bases and J 0 bases, leaving 9 bases between the germline ends. DNA of the CDR3: TGTGCCAGTAGTATTGGAAGCGACTCCTACGAGCAGTACTTC. Its protein is CASSIGSDSYEQYF.

This chain connects TRBV6-1 to TRBJ2-1, with 7 bases matching TRBD2. CDR1 is MNHNS, CDR2 SASEGT, per germline. The junction had 7 bases not matched to a gene; V was cut back by 6 bases and J by 8 bases. This CDR3 region has 13 residues. The CDR3 sequence is CASRSAGDHEQFF. The CDR3 region has the DNA TGTGCCAGCAGGTCCGCGGGAGATCATGAGCAGTTCTTC.

V usage is TRBV11-1 and J usage is TRBJ1-1; maybe TRBD1 (6 bases). Per the germline V gene, CDR1 is SGHAT and CDR2 is FQDESV (reference sequence). Trimming stripped 1 base from V and 10 bases from J, with 13 bases between. The CDR3 has 13 residues. The chain's CDR3 is CASSLGGASGAFF. CDR3 coding DNA: TGTGCCAGCAGCTTAGGGGGGGCGAGCGGAGCTTTCTTT.

This clone showed up just a few times. V usage is TRBV27 and J usage is TRBJ2-1; no clear D. The germline V and J ends were trimmed by 4 bases and 2 bases, with 9 bases remaining between them. This CDR3 has 14 amino acids. The V gene's germline CDR1 is MNHEY and CDR2 SMNVEV (reference sequence). CDR3 amino acids: CASSSLPPYNEQFF. The CDR3 DNA reads TGTGCCAGCAGTTCCTTGCCCCCCTACAATGAGCAGTTCTTC.

J is TRBJ2-3 and V is TRBV6-1, with a possible D match to TRBD2 (5 bases). V was cut by 5 bases and J by 2 bases, with 14 bases left in between. CDR1 MNHNS and CDR2 SASEGT come from the germline V gene. The CDR3 is 15 residues long. CDR3 nucleotide sequence: TGTGCCAGCAGTTCTGTCGAGCGGCTCACAGATACGCAGTATTTT. Encoded protein: CASSSVERLTDTQYF.

This clone is termed medium-sized (0.01 to 0.1%). V gene TRBV29-1 combines with J gene TRBJ2-5; D possibly uses TRBD1 or TRBD2 (6 bases each). Trimming removed 4 bases from V and 5 bases from J, with 11 bases in between. CDR1 is SQVTM, CDR2 ANQGSEA, per germline. The CDR3 contains 12 residues. The CDR3 region has the DNA TGCAGCGTTGGGGTAGGGGGGGAGACCCAGTACTTC. Its protein is CSVGVGGETQYF.

This clone was counted a few times. The chain combines TRBV2 with TRBJ2-6; 7 bases are shared with TRBD1. The CDR3 extends over 17 amino acids. Trimming at V came to 4 bases and at J to 4 bases, leaving 10 bases not matched to a gene. Per germline, CDR1 SNHLY and CDR2 FYNNEI. The CDR3 protein is CASSGYRGAAGANVLTF. CDR3 nucleotide sequence: TGTGCCAGCAGTGGTTACAGGGGCGCGGCCGGGGCCAACGTCCTGACTTTC.

By sample share, this clone is medium-sized. This chain links TRBV19 with TRBJ2-7; 8 bases align to TRBD1. J was trimmed by 2 bases and V by 3 bases; bases with no gene match: 3. Germline CDR1 LNHDA, CDR2 SQIVND (reference sequence). The CDR3 is 14 amino acids. Here the CDR3 reads CASSMQGATYEQYF. The CDR3 region has the DNA TGTGCCAGTAGTATGCAGGGGGCTACCTACGAGCAGTACTTC.

The chain is built from TRBV7-9 and TRBJ1-1; 7 nucleotides match TRBD1. Germline loops: CDR1 SEHNR, CDR2 FQNEAQ (reference sequence). The CDR3 has 15 residues. The V gene end was trimmed by 5 bases and the J gene end by 1 base; junction bases not matched to a gene: 7. The CDR3 DNA sequence: TGTGCCAGCAGCCAAACCGGACAGGCGAACACTGAAGCTTTCTTT. Translating it yields CASSQTGQANTEAFF.

This clone was seen more than once but under ten times. The chain combines TRBV29-1 with TRBJ2-1; the D is unclear. The V gene lost 3 bases and the J gene lost 0 bases, with 9 bases spanning the gap. Germline assignment: CDR1 SQVTM and CDR2 ANQGSEA. The CDR3 is 14 residues long. CDR3 in DNA: TGCAGCGTTGACCTTCTGGGCTCCTACAATGAGCAGTTCTTC. Amino acids: CSVDLLGSYNEQFF.

The chain combines TRBV7-6 with TRBJ1-1; D possibly corresponds to TRBD1 (5 bases). CDR3 length equals 18 residues. Trimming removed 5 bases at V and 0 bases at J, with 22 bases between. The germline gives CDR1 SGHVS, CDR2 FNYEAQ. Here the CDR3 reads CASSDPPTGASMNTEAFF. The CDR3 DNA follows: TGTGCCAGCAGCGATCCCCCGACCGGGGCCAGCATGAACACTGAAGCTTTCTTT.

This clone appeared a few times. This sequence joins TRBV7-9 and TRBJ2-5; 10 bases map to TRBD1. Germline V lookup: CDR1 SEHNR, CDR2 FQNEAQ (reference sequence). The J segment lost 5 bases and the V segment lost 5 bases, leaving 11 bases of the junction unmatched. The CDR3 length is 16 residues. The CDR3 reads CASSHRDRGMMETQYF. The CDR3 DNA reads as TGTGCCAGCAGCCACCGGGACAGGGGAATGATGGAGACCCAGTACTTC.

This clone is deemed medium-sized. V gene TRBV4-1 combines with J gene TRBJ2-3; D not certain. This CDR3 region has 15 residues. V lost 5 bases and J lost 4, with 16 bases in between. The germline V gene has CDR1 MGHRA and CDR2 YSYEKL. CDR3 loop: CASSGDPSGADTQYF. CDR3 sequence (DNA): TGCGCCAGCAGCGGTGACCCATCTGGGGCAGATACGCAGTATTTT.

This clone is termed medium-sized. The J gene is TRBJ2-4, the V gene TRBV13, with 9 bases fitting TRBD2. Germline V gene sequence: CDR1 PRHDT, CDR2 FYEKMQ (reference sequence). V shed 8 bases, J shed 7 bases, and the junction held 12 bases outside the gene matches. The CDR3 has 15 residues. CDR3 in DNA: TGTGCCAGCTCCCCCGGCGGGGGGGCGCGGAACATTCAGTACTTC. Its translation: CASSPGGGARNIQYF. Complete variable domain (other parts from reference TRBV13 and TRBJ2-4): AAGVIQSPRHLIKEKRETATLKCYPIPRHDTVYWYQQGPGQDPQFLISFYEKMQSDKGSIPDRFSAQQFSDYHSELNMSSLELGDSALYFCASSPGGGARNIQYFGAGTRLSVL.

The genes are TRBV6-1 and TRBJ1-3; D perhaps matches TRBD1 (6 bases). V was cut by 7 bases and J by 3 bases, with 13 bases left in between. CDR1 and CDR2 (germline): MNHNS, SASEGT. The CDR3 is made up of 14 amino acids. The CDR3 nucleotides are TGTGCCAGCACCAGTACAGGGAATGGAAACACCATATATTTT. It specifies CASTSTGNGNTIYF.